This T cell receptor beta chain comes out of a study of shared clonotypes between healthy human individuals. Terminally differentiated effector memory CD45RA+ cells were left out of the naive CD8 fraction, which was CD45RO-negative and positively selected for CCR7. Findings of the study overall: Among donors, the sharing of clonotypes was expected to be influenced by sequencing depth.

Germline CDR1 and CDR2: SGDLS and YYNGEE. This CDR3 spans 12 amino acids. J was trimmed by 10 bases and V by 4 bases; bases with no gene match: 7. This clone was counted a single time. The antigen remains unidentified. Generated by immunoSEQ multiplex PCR, the TCRdb table keeps only in-frame clones and is missing some. This table holds roughly 2.1 million clones, 90% to 95% found once. V is TRBV9 and J is TRBJ1-2, with 7 bases matching TRBD1. This TCR was sampled from a man aged 18 to 29 in good health. Some clones in this sample may be carry-over from other donors' samples. The source material was naive CD8+ T cells from PBMCs. DNA for the CDR3: TGTGCCAGCAGCAAGACAGGGATTGACTACACCTTC. Residues: CASSKTGIDYTF.